The table lists the clone carrying this T cell receptor beta chain with many counts. Amplified TCR beta CDR3 regions came from RNA transcripts. With the HTBI primer set, the TCR CDR3 went through a first round of RT-PCR. TCRdb fed the multiplex PCR reads into MiXCR, producing one record per CDR3 protein. The repertoire has roughly 100,000 distinct CDR3 sequences, roughly half of them found once; the top ten carry roughly 29%. This record belongs to a study of T cells in Graves' hyperthyroidism and ophthalmopathy. The V gene end was trimmed by 0 bases and the J gene end by 2 bases; junction bases not matched to a gene: 6. This CDR3 contains 16 residues. CDR1 and CDR2 from the germline V gene are MGHRA and YSYEKL. Diagnosing involved the use of clinical symptoms, serum thyroxine and TRAb, thyroid ultrasound and orbital computed tomography.

The clonotype comes from a woman in her thirties or forties with Graves' hyperthyroidism. The chain joins TRBV4-1 to TRBJ2-7; 8 positions agree with TRBD1. Specimen: blood. CDR3 in DNA: TGCGCCAGCAGCCAAGATCCGGGACAGGCGGCCTACGAGCAGTACTTC. Its translation is CASSQDPGQAAYEQYF.